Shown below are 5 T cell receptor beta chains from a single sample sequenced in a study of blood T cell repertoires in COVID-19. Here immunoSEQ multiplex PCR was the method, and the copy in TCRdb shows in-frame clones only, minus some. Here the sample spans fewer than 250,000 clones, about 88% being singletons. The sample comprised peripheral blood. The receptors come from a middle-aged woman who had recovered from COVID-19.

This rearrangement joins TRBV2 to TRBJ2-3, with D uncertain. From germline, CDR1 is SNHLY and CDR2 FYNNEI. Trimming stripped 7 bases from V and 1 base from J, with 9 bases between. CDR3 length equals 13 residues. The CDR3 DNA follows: TGTGCCAGCAACCAGTTGCGCACAGATACGCAGTATTTT. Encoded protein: CASNQLRTDTQYF. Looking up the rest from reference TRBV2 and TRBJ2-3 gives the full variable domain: EPEVTQTPSHQVTQMGQEVILRCVPISNHLYFYWYRQILGQKVEFLVSFYNNEISEKSEIFDDQFSVERPDGSNFTLKIRSTKLEDSAMYFCASNQLRTDTQYFGPGTRLTVL.

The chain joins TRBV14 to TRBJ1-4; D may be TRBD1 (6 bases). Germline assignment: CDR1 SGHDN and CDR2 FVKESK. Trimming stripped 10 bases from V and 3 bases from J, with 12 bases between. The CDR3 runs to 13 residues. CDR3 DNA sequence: TGTGCCACCAAAGGGGGACCTAATGAAAAACTGTTTTTT. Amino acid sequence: CATKGGPNEKLFF.

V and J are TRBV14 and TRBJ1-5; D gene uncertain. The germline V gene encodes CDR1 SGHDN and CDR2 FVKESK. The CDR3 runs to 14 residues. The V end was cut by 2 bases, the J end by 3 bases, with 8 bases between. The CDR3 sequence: CASSQSGLNQPQHF. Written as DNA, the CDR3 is TGTGCCAGCAGCCAATCTGGCCTCAATCAGCCCCAGCATTTT.

The CDR3 coding sequence is TGCGCCAGCAGCCAAGACTTAGCGGACTACAATGAGCAGTTCTTC. It yields the protein CASSQDLADYNEQFF. V gene TRBV4-3 combines with J gene TRBJ2-1; tentatively, D is TRBD2 (6 bases). V was clipped by 0 bases and J by 3 bases, with 9 bases between them. Germline CDR1 is LGHNA and CDR2 is YSLEER. The CDR3 is 15 residues long.

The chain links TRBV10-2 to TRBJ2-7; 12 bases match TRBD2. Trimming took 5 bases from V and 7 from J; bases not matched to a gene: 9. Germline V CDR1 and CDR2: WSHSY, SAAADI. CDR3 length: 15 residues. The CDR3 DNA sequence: TGCGCCAGCAGTCGGACTAGCGGGACGGTATCTGAGCAGTACTTC. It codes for CASSRTSGTVSEQYF.